This entry lists 30 T cell receptor beta chains sequenced from one sample in a study of tumor and adjacent non-tumor tissue in lung cancer. TCRbeta libraries were built with three rounds of nested PCR, modified from ARM-PCR. TCRdb ran MiXCR on the multiplex PCR reads and lists one entry per CDR3 protein. The profile shows under 100,000 distinct CDR3 sequences, around 57% of them singletons. No cell sorting was done before RNA was extracted from the tissue. Sequencing used lung tumor tissue. The receptor source for this set is a man between 65 and 85 years old with non-small cell lung cancer.

The V call is TRBV20-1, the J call TRBJ1-5, with a weak D call TRBD1 (5 bases). The CDR3 is 17 residues long. CDR1 is DFQATT, CDR2 SNEGSKA, per germline (reference sequence). Trimming shortened V by 0 bases and J by 5 bases, and 20 bases separated the two germline ends. The CDR3 reads CSARDRVRVRRDQPQHF. Here the CDR3 DNA reads TGCAGTGCTAGAGATCGGGTCAGGGTGAGGAGGGATCAGCCCCAGCATTTT.

About this clonotype: The CDR3 does not end in the conserved phenylalanine or tryptophan, so this is likely a read error. The chain recombines TRBV19 with TRBJ2-2; no clear D gene. V lost 10 bases and J 4 bases, leaving 16 bases between the germline ends. Germline loops: CDR1 LNHDA, CDR2 SQIVND (reference sequence). The CDR3 length is 14 residues. The CDR3 nucleotides read TGTGCCACAAAGTATGTACCATTCACCGGGGAGCTGTTTCTT. Its protein is CATKYVPFTGELFL.

Concerning this clonotype itself: A much bigger clone sits one base away, suggesting this may be a read error. The chain uses TRBV5-6 and TRBJ2-5, with a weak D call TRBD2 (6 bases). Germline assignment: CDR1 SGHDT and CDR2 YYEEEE. The CDR3 consists of 14 residues. The V end lost 4 bases, the J end lost 3 bases, and 13 bases lay between the germline ends. CDR3 coding DNA: TGTGCCAGCAGCCTGCAGAGACTAGAAGAGACCCAGTACTTC. It yields the protein CASSLQRLEETQYF.

Concerning this clonotype: A read error is likely, as this CDR3 ends without the conserved phenylalanine or tryptophan. The chain is built from TRBV11-2 and TRBJ2-7; D gene unclear. The V and J ends lost 0 bases and 5 bases respectively, with 8 bases between them. The CDR3 spans 13 residues. Germline V CDR1 and CDR2: SGHAT, FQNNGV. The CDR3 sequence is CASSLDQVHEQYL. The CDR3, as DNA: TGTGCCAGCAGCTTAGATCAAGTTCACGAGCAGTACCTC.

As regards this clonotype: Since the CDR3 does not end with the conserved phenylalanine or tryptophan, this likely comes from a read error. Because the CDR3's place on the DNA is in doubt, the DNA is left out and the CDR3 is given as listed by TCRdb. V gene TRBV11-2 combines with J gene TRBJ2-3; the table's D call TRBD1 went unverified against the DNA. Germline V gives CDR1 SGHAT, CDR2 FQNNGV. Inclusive of both ends, the CDR3 amounts to 15 amino acids. This chain's CDR3 is CASSPTGIHTDTQYY.

For this clonotype: This CDR3 is missing its conserved last phenylalanine or tryptophan, likely due to a read error. The gene calls are TRBV11-3 and TRBJ2-7, with D unclear. CDR1 SGHNT and CDR2 YENEEA come from the germline V gene. The CDR3 has 17 residues. The CDR3 DNA reads as TGTGCCAGTAGCTTCTTGGGTCTTAGCTTGGAAGGGAACGAGCAGTACTCC. Encoded protein: CASSFLGLSLEGNEQYS.

Of note for this clonotype: One end of the junction fails to match germline, which may point to a read error. The J gene is TRBJ2-5, the V gene TRBV4-2, with a tentative D call TRBD2 (7 bases). CDR3 length: 16 residues. Germline-derived CDR1 and CDR2 are LGHNA and YNFKEQ. CDR3 sequence: CASSRGPGGGQESQYF. In DNA, the CDR3 is TGTGCCAGCAGCCGGGGCCCGGGGGGCGGACAAGAGTCCCAGTACTTC.

As to this clonotype: A much larger clone lies a single base off, so this may be a read error. The DNA of the CDR3 is TGTGCCAGCTCACCATCCATCACCGGGGAGATGTTTTTT. Translation gives CASSPSITGEMFF. The chain combines TRBV18 with TRBJ2-2; possibly TRBD2 for D (5 bases). Germline CDR1 KGHSH, CDR2 LQKENI. The CDR3 totals 13 residues.

Turning to this clonotype: One end of the junction does not line up with germline, which may come from a read error. The chain is built from TRBV30 and TRBJ2-6; the D is unclear. This CDR3 has 14 amino acids. The germline gives CDR1 GTSNPN, CDR2 SVGIG (reference sequence). The CDR3 reads CAWNVTSEANVLTF. Written as DNA, the CDR3 is TGTGCCTGGAATGTAACCTCTGAGGCCAACGTCCTGACCTTC.

Many counts were recorded for this clonotype. V usage is TRBV29-1 and J usage is TRBJ2-5; TRBD1 matches 11 bases. The CDR3 length is 13 residues. V was clipped by 8 bases and J by 5 bases; unmatched bases: 7. CDR1 and CDR2 from the germline V gene are SQVTM and ANQGSEA. CDR3 nucleotides: TGCAGCTCCCGGACAGGGGGCATGGAGACCCAGTACTTC. Amino acid sequence: CSSRTGGMETQYF.

This clonotype was observed a few times. The genes are TRBV5-1 and TRBJ1-1, with TRBD1 matching 7 bases. V shed 7 bases and J 2 bases; nucleotides not matched to a gene: 8. CDR1 is SGHRS and CDR2 is YFSETQ in the germline V gene. This CDR3 region has 14 residues. CDR3 sequence (DNA): TGCGCCAGCGCAATGACAGGGCCTAACACTGAAGCTTTCTTT. It is translated as CASAMTGPNTEAFF.

Notes on this clonotype: A read error may produce the germline difference seen at one junction end. V is TRBV24-1 and J is TRBJ2-5, with D unresolved. CDR1 and CDR2 (germline): KGHDR, SFDVKD. The CDR3 covers 11 residues. CDR3 sequence: CATRREEAQYF. As DNA, the CDR3 is TGTGCCACCAGAAGGGAAGAGGCCCAGTACTTC.

In the case of this clonotype: One junction end does not reproduce the germline sequence, and a read error may be involved. The chain combines TRBV6-6 with TRBJ1-5; D perhaps matches TRBD1 (5 bases). CDR3 length equals 16 residues. Germline V lookup: CDR1 MNHNY, CDR2 SVGAGI (reference sequence). CDR3 amino acids: CTSSYWAGRANQPPHF. The CDR3 DNA reads as TGTACCAGCAGTTACTGGGCAGGGCGAGCCAATCAGCCCCCGCATTTT.

For this clonotype: The conserved closing phenylalanine or tryptophan is absent in this CDR3, likely reflecting a read error. It is unclear where the CDR3 begins or ends on the DNA, so no DNA is shown, and the CDR3 is as TCRdb lists it. J is TRBJ1-2 and V is TRBV11-3. The CDR3 has 13 residues if both end residues are counted. Germline CDR1 reads SGHNT; CDR2 reads YENEEA. Here the CDR3 reads CASSISGGASYTL.

The chain recombines TRBV7-9 with TRBJ2-7, with a weak D call TRBD2 (5 bases). Germline-derived CDR1 and CDR2 are SEHNR and FQNEAQ (reference sequence). CDR3 size: 11 residues. The germline V and J ends were trimmed by 6 bases and 13 bases, with 16 bases remaining between them. CDR3 nucleotides: TGTGCCAGCAGGAGAGGGCTCGAGCGCTACTTC. Translation gives CASRRGLERYF. The whole variable domain, remainder taken from reference TRBV7-9 and TRBJ2-7, is DTGVSQNPRHKITKRGQNVTFRCDPISEHNRLYWYRQTLGQGPEFLTYFQNEAQLEKSRLLSDRFSAERPKGSFSTLEIQRTEQGDSAMYLCASRRGLERYFGPGTRLTVT.

This clonotype was counted ten times or more. CDR3 in amino acids: CASREAVLTGYTF. CDR3 sequence (DNA): TGTGCCAGCCGGGAAGCGGTCCTGACTGGCTACACCTTC. This chain uses TRBV28 with TRBJ1-2, with D unresolved. This CDR3 contains 13 residues. The germline CDR1 and CDR2 sequences are MDHEN and SYDVKM. V lost 8 bases to trimming and J lost 7 bases, with 17 bases between them.

This clonotype was counted only a few times. A read error is possible here, since a much larger clone lies one base away. As DNA, the CDR3 is TGTGCCAGCACTCGGGACTATACCATCTACGAGCAGTACTTC. It encodes CASTRDYTIYEQYF. The V and J genes are TRBV6-1 and TRBJ2-7; 7 bases line up with TRBD2. Germline V gives CDR1 MNHNS, CDR2 SASEGT. V shed 7 bases and J 3 bases; nucleotides not matched to a gene: 9. The CDR3 sequence is 14 residues long.

Points on this clonotype: The CDR3 does not end in the conserved phenylalanine or tryptophan, so this is likely a read error. V and J are TRBV4-2 and TRBJ2-7; 7 nucleotides align to TRBD1. The CDR3 extends over 14 amino acids. Germline CDR1 LGHNA, CDR2 YNFKEQ. V trimming: 6 bases; J trimming: 4 bases; junction bases outside the gene matches: 9. CDR3 protein: CASSPRQGQYEQYL. DNA for the CDR3: TGTGCCAGCAGTCCTAGACAGGGACAATACGAGCAGTACTTA.

As to this clonotype: This CDR3 is missing its conserved last phenylalanine or tryptophan, likely due to a read error. The DNA is left out, because the CDR3 cannot be placed on it with certainty; the CDR3 is given as TCRdb lists it. CDR3: CSVVGVASYEHYY. The rearrangement joins TRBV29-1 to TRBJ2-7. Including both end residues, the CDR3 is 13 amino acids long. CDR1 and CDR2 (germline): SQVTM, ANQGSEA.

Ten or more counts support this clonotype. The chain joins TRBV6-5 to TRBJ1-4; D unresolved. The CDR3 runs to 12 residues. Germline assignment: CDR1 MNHEY and CDR2 SVGAGI. The V end lost 6 bases, the J end lost 7 bases, and 9 bases lay between the germline ends. The DNA of the CDR3 is TGTGCCAGCAGCTCCCCGGGTGAAAAACTGTTTTTT. Encoded protein: CASSSPGEKLFF.

This chain links TRBV29-1 with TRBJ1-2; the D gene is possibly TRBD1 (6 bases). Germline V gene data show CDR1 as SQVTM and CDR2 as ANQGSEA. The CDR3 extends over 13 amino acids. CDR3 bases: TGCAATGTCAACAGGGCGAGTAACTATGGCTACACCTTC. Protein sequence: CNVNRASNYGYTF.

With respect to this clonotype: Since the CDR3 does not end with the conserved phenylalanine or tryptophan, this likely comes from a read error. The chain employs TRBV20-1 and TRBJ2-1; TRBD2 might be the D (6 bases). Germline V lookup: CDR1 DFQATT, CDR2 SNEGSKA (reference sequence). The CDR3 length is 15 residues. The CDR3 here is CSTRDQAAGRTEQFL. The CDR3 DNA is TGCAGTACTAGAGATCAGGCGGCAGGGAGGACCGAGCAGTTCTTA.

The chain links TRBV11-2 to TRBJ2-2; no firm D call. The V end lost 7 bases, the J end lost 1 base, and 16 bases lay between the germline ends. This CDR3 has 16 amino acids. Germline CDR1 reads SGHAT; CDR2 reads FQNNGV. The CDR3, as DNA: TGTGCCAGCAACTTGTTCGTGGTCATGAACACCGGGGAGCTGTTTTTT. As protein: CASNLFVVMNTGELFF.

Relative to its sample, this clonotype is medium-sized. V gene TRBV11-2 combines with J gene TRBJ2-7; 8 nucleotides line up with TRBD1. J was trimmed by 9 bases and V by 1 base; bases with no gene match: 11. This CDR3 region has 15 residues. Germline CDR1 is SGHAT and CDR2 is FQNNGV. CDR3 protein: CASSLGGQGLFGQYF. CDR3 sequence (DNA): TGTGCCAGCAGCTTAGGTGGACAGGGTTTGTTCGGGCAGTACTTC.

The chain uses TRBV28 and TRBJ1-2; 8 nucleotides line up with TRBD1. The CDR3 runs 16 residues. The junction had 14 bases not matched to a gene; V was cut back by 6 bases and J by 5 bases. Germline V lookup: CDR1 MDHEN, CDR2 SYDVKM. The CDR3 DNA reads as TGTGCCAGCAGGCCGAACTCGGGACAGGCCCTTTATGGCTACACCTTC. Translated, it gives CASRPNSGQALYGYTF.

Notes on this clonotype: A read error may explain this, as a much larger clone is one base away. The CDR3 sequence is CASIYRGMNTEDFF. The CDR3 coding sequence is TGTGCCAGCATATACAGGGGGATGAACACTGAAGATTTCTTT. This sequence joins TRBV28 and TRBJ1-1; the match to TRBD1 covers 8 bases. The CDR3 runs 14 residues. Germline-derived CDR1 and CDR2 are MDHEN and SYDVKM.

Of note for this clonotype: Possible read error: a much larger clone is one base away. The J gene is TRBJ2-3, the V gene TRBV20-1; D is uncertain. Germline values: CDR1 DFQATT, CDR2 SNEGSKA (reference sequence). The CDR3 contains 13 residues. In nucleotides, the CDR3 is TGCAGTGTTAGAGATCCCCCCCTCGATACGCAGTATTTT. It yields the protein CSVRDPPLDTQYF.

This clonotype was counted ten times or more. This CDR3 reads CASSLDRAYNEQFF. DNA of the CDR3: TGTGCCAGCAGCTTAGACAGGGCCTACAATGAGCAGTTCTTC. The rearrangement joins TRBV7-9 to TRBJ2-1; D possibly corresponds to TRBD1 (6 bases). Per the germline V gene, CDR1 is SEHNR and CDR2 is FQNEAQ (reference sequence). V dropped 1 base and J dropped 2 bases, with 6 bases sitting between them. The CDR3 sequence is 14 residues long.

There are many counts of this clonotype. The chain is built from TRBV30 and TRBJ2-1; 11 bases are shared with TRBD2. CDR3 size: 16 residues. V was clipped by 2 bases and J by 7 bases; unmatched bases: 10. Germline CDR1 is GTSNPN and CDR2 is SVGIG (reference sequence). CDR3 sequence reads: CAWSPLTSGRMNEQFF. The CDR3 region has the DNA TGTGCCTGGAGTCCGCTTACTAGCGGGAGAATGAATGAGCAGTTCTTC. Based on the CDR3 plus reference TRBV30 and TRBJ2-1, the full variable domain is SQTIHQWPATLVQPVGSPLSLECTVEGTSNPNLYWYRQAAGRGLQLLFYSVGIGQISSEVPQNLSASRPQDRQFILSSKKLLLSDSGFYLCAWSPLTSGRMNEQFFGPGTRLTVL.

This clonotype occurred a few times. A much larger clone lies one base from this, so it may be a read error. The chain employs TRBV5-6 and TRBJ2-6; unclear D gene. The CDR3 spans 15 residues. CDR1 and CDR2 (germline): SGHDT, YYEEEE. CDR3: CASSPYKSEANILTF. DNA of the CDR3: TGTGCCAGCAGCCCCTACAAGTCTGAGGCCAACATCCTGACTTTC.